One T cell receptor beta chain is described in this entry. This clonotype was recorded a few times. Which antigen it targets is not known. No much larger clone is present one base from it, and per-base qualities are unavailable. The CDR3 covers 18 residues, taking in both the cysteine and the phenylalanine. Just CDR3 DNA is preserved here, 54 bases in frame from base 1. V and J are trimmed by 6 bases and 0 bases, and the gene matches miss 11 bases of the junction. The germline V gene specifies MNHEY as CDR1 and SVGAGI as CDR2. The library was built by means of 5' RACE. Sequenced using a NextSeq 500. In the TCR library protocol, unique molecular identifiers were attached to individual cDNA molecules to correct for PCR bias and sequencing error. Sequencing covered both TCR alpha and beta chains, and within each sample the abundances of alpha and beta sequences were tightly co-correlated. In the source study's methods: Decombinator V4 was used to annotate TCR sequences for V gene, J gene and CDR3. TCRs were defined as expanded if a significant change between any two time points was detected under a Poisson model with p below 0.0001. TCR abundances were normalised to the total number of TCRs sequenced per sample and were expressed as counts per million. MAIT TCRs were defined by TRAV1-2 paired with TRAJ12, TRAJ20 or TRAJ33, and iNKT TCRs by TRAV10 paired with TRAJ18. VDJdb, accessed 1 November 2021, was searched for CMV, EBV and SARS-CoV-2 annotated TCRs, with TCRs annotated for multiple antigens excluded. The public reads were reprocessed in TCRdb via fastp at Q25 and MiXCR, keeping in-frame beta chains. Rows matching on CDR3 protein sequence are summarized as one entry with the most common DNA and genes. It is TCRdb's table, rather than the study itself, that gives the V and J calls and clone size. The sample table lists some 89,000 distinct CDR3 sequences, roughly 9.6% of them with a count of one. The ten largest account for around 4.7% of the sample.

The record originates from a study of early T cells in non-severe SARS-CoV-2 infection (dated by TCRdb to the early 2020s). As for the study more broadly: TCR sequencing used bulk RNA from unsorted whole blood, so alpha and beta chains could not be paired.

Overall study results and their limits: VDJdb matching was skewed toward anti-spike CD8 responses and likely underestimated virus-specific expansions by missing private and CD4 specificities.

The study was a case-control design nested within a healthcare worker cohort in London, UK, with weekly nasopharyngeal swab PCR tests and blood sampling. Between 23 and 31 March 2020, the week of the UK lockdown, healthcare workers were enrolled and then followed up weekly for as long as 16 weeks. The chain is assembled from TRBV6-5 and TRBJ1-6; 7 central nucleotides agree with TRBD1. This TCR came from an adult who was a healthcare worker with PCR-confirmed SARS-CoV-2 infection or an uninfected control (not recorded which). The sample here was whole blood, taken at baseline. The DNA is as follows: TGTGCCAGCAGACCCCTGGGACAGTATAGCTCCTATAATTCACCCCTCCACTTT. Translation gives CASRPLGQYSSYNSPLHF.